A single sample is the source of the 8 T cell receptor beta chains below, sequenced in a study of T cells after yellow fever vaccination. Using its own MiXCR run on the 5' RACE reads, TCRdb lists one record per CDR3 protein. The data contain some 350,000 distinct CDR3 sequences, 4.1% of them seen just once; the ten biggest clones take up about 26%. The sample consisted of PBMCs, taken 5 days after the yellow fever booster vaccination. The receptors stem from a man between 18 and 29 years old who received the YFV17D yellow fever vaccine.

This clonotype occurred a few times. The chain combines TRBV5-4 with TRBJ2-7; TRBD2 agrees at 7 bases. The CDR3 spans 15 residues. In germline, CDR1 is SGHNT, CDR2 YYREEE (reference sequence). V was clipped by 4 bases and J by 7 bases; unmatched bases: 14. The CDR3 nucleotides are TGTGCCAGCAGCCCCTTGGGGAGGGAGCATCATGAGCAGTACTTC. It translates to CASSPLGREHHEQYF.

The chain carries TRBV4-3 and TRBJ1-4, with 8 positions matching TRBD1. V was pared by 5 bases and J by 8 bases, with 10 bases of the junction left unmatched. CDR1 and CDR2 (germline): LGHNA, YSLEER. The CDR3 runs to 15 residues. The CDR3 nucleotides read TGCGCCAGCAGCTTACAGGGGGGTCCCGAGGAAAAACTGTTTTTT. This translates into CASSLQGGPEEKLFF.

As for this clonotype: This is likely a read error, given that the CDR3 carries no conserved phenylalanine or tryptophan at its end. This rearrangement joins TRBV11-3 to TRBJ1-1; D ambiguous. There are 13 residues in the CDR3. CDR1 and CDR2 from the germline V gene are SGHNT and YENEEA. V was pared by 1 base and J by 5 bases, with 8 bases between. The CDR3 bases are TGTGCCAGCAGCTTAGTGCCAAATACTGAAGCTTTCCTT. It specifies CASSLVPNTEAFL.

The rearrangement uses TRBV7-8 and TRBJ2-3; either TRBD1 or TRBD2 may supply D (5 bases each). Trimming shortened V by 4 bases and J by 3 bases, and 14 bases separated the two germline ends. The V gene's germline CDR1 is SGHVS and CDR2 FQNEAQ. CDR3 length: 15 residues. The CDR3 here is CASSSLGVLTDTQYF. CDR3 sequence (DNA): TGTGCCAGCAGCTCATTGGGGGTTTTGACAGATACGCAGTATTTT.

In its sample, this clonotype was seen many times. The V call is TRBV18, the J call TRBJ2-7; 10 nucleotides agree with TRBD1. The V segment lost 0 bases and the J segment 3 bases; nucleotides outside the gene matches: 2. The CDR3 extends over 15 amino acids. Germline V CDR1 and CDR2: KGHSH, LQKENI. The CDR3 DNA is TGTGCCAGCTCACCACCCGGGACAGGGGACTACGAGCAGTACTTC. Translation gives CASSPPGTGDYEQYF.

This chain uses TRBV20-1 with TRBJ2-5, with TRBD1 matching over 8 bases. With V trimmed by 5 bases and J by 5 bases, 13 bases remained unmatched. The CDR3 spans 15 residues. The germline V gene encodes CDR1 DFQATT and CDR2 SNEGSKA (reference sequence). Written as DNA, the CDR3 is TGCAGTGCTCTCCCCGGCGGACAGGGTGGGGAGACCCAGTACTTC. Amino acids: CSALPGGQGGETQYF.

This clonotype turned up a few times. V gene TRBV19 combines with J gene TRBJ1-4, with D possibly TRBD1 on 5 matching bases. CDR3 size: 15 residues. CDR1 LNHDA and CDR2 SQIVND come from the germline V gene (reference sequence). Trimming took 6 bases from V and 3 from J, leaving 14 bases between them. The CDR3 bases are TGTGCCAGTAGGAAGGGGCAGGGACCTAATGAAAAACTGTTTTTT. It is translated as CASRKGQGPNEKLFF. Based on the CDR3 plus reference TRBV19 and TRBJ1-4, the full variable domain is DGGITQSPKYLFRKEGQNVTLSCEQNLNHDAMYWYRQDPGQGLRLIYYSQIVNDFQKGDIAEGYSVSREKKESFPLTVTSAQKNPTAFYLCASRKGQGPNEKLFFGSGTQLSVL.

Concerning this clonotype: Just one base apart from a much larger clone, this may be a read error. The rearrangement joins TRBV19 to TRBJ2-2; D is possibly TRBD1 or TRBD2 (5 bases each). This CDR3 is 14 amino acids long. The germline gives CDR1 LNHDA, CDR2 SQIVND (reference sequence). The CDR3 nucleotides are TGTGCCAGTAGTCCGGGACCCACCACCGGGGAGCTGATTTTT. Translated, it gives CASSPGPTTGELIF.